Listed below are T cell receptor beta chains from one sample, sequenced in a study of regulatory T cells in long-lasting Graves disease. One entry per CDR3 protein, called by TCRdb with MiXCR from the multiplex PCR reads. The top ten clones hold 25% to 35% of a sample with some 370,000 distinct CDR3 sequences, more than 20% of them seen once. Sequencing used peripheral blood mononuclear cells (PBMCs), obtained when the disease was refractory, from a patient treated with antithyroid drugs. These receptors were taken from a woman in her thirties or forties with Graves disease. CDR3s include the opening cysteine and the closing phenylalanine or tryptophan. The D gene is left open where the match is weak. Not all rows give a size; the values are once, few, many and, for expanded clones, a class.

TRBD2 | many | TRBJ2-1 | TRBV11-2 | CASSLGLAGNNEQFF | TGTGCCAGCAGCTTAGGACTAGCGGGGAACAATGAGCAGTTCTTC
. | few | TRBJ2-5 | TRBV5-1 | CASSLVGDVQETQYF | TGCGCCAGCAGCTTGGTCGGGGACGTCCAAGAGACCCAGTACTTC
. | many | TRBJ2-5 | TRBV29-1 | CSVSEAQETQYF | TGCAGCGTGTCGGAGGCCCAAGAGACCCAGTACTTC
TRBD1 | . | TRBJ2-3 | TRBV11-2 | CASSLRDRGEIDTQYF | TGTGCCAGCAGCTTACGGGACAGGGGAGAAATAGATACGCAGTATTTT
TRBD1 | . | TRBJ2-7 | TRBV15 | CATSRDLTGVHEQYF | TGTGCCACCAGCAGAGATCTGACAGGGGTCCACGAGCAGTACTTC
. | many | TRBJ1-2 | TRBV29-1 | CSVVWQDYGYTF | TGCAGCGTTGTGTGGCAGGACTATGGCTACACCTTC
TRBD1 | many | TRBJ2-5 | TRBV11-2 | CASAHFPRTGEETQYF | TGTGCCAGCGCTCATTTTCCCCGGACAGGGGAGGAGACCCAGTACTTC
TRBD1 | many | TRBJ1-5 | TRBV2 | CASSVDRGSFQPQHF | TGTGCCAGCAGTGTAGACAGGGGGAGCTTCCAGCCCCAGCATTTT
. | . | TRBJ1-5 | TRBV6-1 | CASLRGASNQPQHF | TGTGCCAGCCTAAGGGGAGCTAGCAATCAGCCCCAGCATTTT
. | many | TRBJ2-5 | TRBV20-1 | CSASEYRDGAKETQYF | TGCAGTGCTAGCGAATACCGGGACGGGGCCAAAGAGACCCAGTACTTC
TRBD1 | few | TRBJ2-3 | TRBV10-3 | CAISPGTGTDTQYF | TGTGCCATCAGCCCCGGGACAGGCACAGATACGCAGTATTTT
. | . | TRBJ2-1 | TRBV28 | CASSYPDRGGYNEQFF | TGTGCCAGCAGTTATCCAGACCGCGGAGGGTACAATGAGCAGTTCTTC
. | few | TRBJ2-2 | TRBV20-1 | CSARWAGRTGELFF | TGCAGTGCTAGGTGGGCAGGGAGGACCGGGGAGCTGTTTTTT
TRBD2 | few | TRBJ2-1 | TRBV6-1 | CATSFSGSGNEQFF | TGTGCCACCTCCTTTAGCGGGAGTGGTAATGAGCAGTTCTTC
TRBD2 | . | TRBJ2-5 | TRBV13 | CASSVSGALPETQYF | TGTGCCAGCAGCGTTAGCGGGGCCCTCCCTGAGACCCAGTACTTC
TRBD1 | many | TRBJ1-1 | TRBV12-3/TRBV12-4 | CASSRTGFWRDTEAFF | TGTGCCAGCAGCAGGACAGGGTTTTGGAGGGACACTGAAGCTTTCTTT